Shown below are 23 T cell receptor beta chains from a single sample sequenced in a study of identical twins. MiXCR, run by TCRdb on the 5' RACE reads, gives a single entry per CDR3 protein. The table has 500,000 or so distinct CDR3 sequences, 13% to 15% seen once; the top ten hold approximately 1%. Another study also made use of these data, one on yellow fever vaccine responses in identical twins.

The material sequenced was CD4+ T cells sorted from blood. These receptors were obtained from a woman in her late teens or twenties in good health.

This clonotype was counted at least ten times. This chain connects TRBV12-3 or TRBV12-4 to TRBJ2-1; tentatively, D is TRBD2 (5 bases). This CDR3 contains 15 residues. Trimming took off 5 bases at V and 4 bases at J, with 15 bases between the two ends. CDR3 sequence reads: CASSPGVPTYNEQFF. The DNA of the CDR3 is TGTGCCAGCAGTCCCGGGGTCCCTACTTACAATGAGCAGTTCTTC.

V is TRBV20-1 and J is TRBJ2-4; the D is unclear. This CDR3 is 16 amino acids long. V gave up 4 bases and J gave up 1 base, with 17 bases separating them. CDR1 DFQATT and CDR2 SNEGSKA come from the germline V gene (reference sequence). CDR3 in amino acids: CSAKGYLAFAKNIQYF. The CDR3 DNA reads TGCAGTGCTAAAGGGTATCTCGCCTTTGCCAAAAACATTCAGTACTTC.

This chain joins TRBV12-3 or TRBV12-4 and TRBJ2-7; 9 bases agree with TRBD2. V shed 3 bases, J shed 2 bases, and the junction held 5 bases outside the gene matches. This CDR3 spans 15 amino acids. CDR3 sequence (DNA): TGTGCCAGCAGTTTTGGGGCGGGGGGGGCCTACGAGCAGTACTTC. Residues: CASSFGAGGAYEQYF.

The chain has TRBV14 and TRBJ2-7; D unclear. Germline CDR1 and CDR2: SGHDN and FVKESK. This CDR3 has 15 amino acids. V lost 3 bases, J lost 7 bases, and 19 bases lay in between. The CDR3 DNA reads TGTGCCAGCAGCCAGTGGCTTTTGGGCGTGGTTGAGCAGTACTTC. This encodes CASSQWLLGVVEQYF.

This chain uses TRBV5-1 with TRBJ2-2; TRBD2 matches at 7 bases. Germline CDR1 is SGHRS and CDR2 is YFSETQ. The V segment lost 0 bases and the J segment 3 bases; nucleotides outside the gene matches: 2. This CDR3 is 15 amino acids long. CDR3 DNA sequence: TGCGCCAGCAGCTTGGTCCGGGGGGACACCGGGGAGCTGTTTTTT. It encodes CASSLVRGDTGELFF.

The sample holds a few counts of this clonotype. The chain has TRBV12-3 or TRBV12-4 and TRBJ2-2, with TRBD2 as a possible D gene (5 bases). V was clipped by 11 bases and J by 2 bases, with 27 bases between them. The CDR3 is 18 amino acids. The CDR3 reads CAFSFGGFWETNTGELFF. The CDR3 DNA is TGTGCCTTCAGTTTCGGTGGTTTTTGGGAGACCAACACCGGGGAGCTGTTTTTT.

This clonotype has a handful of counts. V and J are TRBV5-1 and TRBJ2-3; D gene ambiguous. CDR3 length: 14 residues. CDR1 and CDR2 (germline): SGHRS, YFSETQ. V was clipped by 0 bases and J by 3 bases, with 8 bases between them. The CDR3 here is CASSLDSQTDTQYF. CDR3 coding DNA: TGCGCCAGCAGCTTGGATAGCCAAACAGATACGCAGTATTTT.

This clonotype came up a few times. Here the CDR3 reads CASSLDTGNYNEQFF. CDR3 DNA sequence: TGCGCCAGCAGCTTGGATACAGGGAACTACAATGAGCAGTTCTTC. The chain carries TRBV5-1 and TRBJ2-1, with a weak D call TRBD1 (6 bases). CDR3 length equals 15 residues. V was cut by 0 bases and J by 3 bases, with 10 bases left in between. Germline values: CDR1 SGHRS, CDR2 YFSETQ.

CDR3 sequence: CASIGPPAQYF. CDR3 DNA sequence: TGTGCCAGCATTGGGCCTCCGGCGCAGTATTTT. This sequence joins TRBV2 and TRBJ2-3; D is uncertain. With 7 bases removed from V and 10 bases from J, the gap between germline ends came to 12 bases. The CDR3 has 11 amino acids. Germline lookup yields CDR1 SNHLY and CDR2 FYNNEI.

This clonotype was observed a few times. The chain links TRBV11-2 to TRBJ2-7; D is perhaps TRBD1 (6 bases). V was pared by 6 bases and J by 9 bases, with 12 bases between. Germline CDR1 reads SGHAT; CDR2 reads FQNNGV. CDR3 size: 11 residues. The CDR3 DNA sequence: TGTGCCAGCAGAGGGGGTTTGGGGCAGTACTTC. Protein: CASRGGLGQYF.

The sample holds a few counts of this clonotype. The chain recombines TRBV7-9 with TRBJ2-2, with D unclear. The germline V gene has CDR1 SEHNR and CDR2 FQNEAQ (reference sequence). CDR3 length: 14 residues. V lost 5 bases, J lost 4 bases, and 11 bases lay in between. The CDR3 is CASSPTLSTGELFF. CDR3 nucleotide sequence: TGTGCCAGCAGCCCGACACTTAGCACCGGGGAGCTGTTTTTT.

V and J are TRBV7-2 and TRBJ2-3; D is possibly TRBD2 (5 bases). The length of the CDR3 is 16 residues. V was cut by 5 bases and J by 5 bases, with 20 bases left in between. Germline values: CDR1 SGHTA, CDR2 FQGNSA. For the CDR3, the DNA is TGTGCCAGCAGCCCGCTAACCGGGAAAGTGGGAGATACGCAGTATTTT. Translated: CASSPLTGKVGDTQYF.

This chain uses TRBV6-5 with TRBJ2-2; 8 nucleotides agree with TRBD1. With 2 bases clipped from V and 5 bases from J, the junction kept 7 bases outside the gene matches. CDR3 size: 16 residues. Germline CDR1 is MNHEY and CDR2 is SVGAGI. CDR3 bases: TGTGCCAGCAGTTACCAGGGGACAGGAAAAACCGGGGAGCTGTTTTTT. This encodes CASSYQGTGKTGELFF.

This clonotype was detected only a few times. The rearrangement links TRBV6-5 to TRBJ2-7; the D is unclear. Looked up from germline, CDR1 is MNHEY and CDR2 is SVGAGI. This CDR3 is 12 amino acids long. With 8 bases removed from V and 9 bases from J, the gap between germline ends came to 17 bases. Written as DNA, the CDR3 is TGTGCCAGCGGTCAGACGGGCGGTGGGCAGTACTTC. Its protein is CASGQTGGGQYF.

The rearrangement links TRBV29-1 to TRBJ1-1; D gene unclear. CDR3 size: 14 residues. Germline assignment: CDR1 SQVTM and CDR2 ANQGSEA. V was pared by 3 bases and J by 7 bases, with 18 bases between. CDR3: CSVEGNTKADEAFF. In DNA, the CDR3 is TGCAGCGTTGAGGGGAATACGAAGGCTGATGAAGCTTTCTTT.

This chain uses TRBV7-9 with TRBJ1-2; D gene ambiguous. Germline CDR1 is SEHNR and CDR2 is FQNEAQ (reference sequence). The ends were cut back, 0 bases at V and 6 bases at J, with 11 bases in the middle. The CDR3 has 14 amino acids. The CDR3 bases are TGTGCCAGCAGCTTAGCGAGTCAGAATGATGGCTACACCTTC. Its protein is CASSLASQNDGYTF.

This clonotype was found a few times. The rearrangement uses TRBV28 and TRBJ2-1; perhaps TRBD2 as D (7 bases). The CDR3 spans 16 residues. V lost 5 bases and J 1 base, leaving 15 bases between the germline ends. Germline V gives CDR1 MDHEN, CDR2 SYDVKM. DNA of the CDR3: TGTGCCAGCAGTCCCCAGAGGGGGGGGTCCTACAATGAGCAGTTCTTC. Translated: CASSPQRGGSYNEQFF.

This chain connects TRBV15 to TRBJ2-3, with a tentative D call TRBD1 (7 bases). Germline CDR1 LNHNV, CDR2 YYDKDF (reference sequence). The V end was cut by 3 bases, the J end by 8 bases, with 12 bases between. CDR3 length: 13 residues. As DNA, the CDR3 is TGTGCCACCAGCAGGGACCAGGGGGGTACGCAGTATTTT. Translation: CATSRDQGGTQYF.

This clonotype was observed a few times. CDR3 amino acids: CASSAARQGGETEAFF. For the CDR3, the DNA is TGTGCCAGCAGTGCGGCTAGACAGGGGGGAGAGACTGAAGCTTTCTTT. The chain uses TRBV2 and TRBJ1-1; 9 nucleotides agree with TRBD1. V lost 4 bases and J lost 5; bases outside the gene matches: 11. The CDR3 has 16 residues. The germline gives CDR1 SNHLY, CDR2 FYNNEI.

This CDR3 reads CSVDRTDLYGYTF. DNA of the CDR3: TGCAGCGTTGACCGGACAGACCTCTATGGCTACACCTTC. This chain joins TRBV29-1 and TRBJ1-2; a weak D match, TRBD1 (6 bases). There are 13 residues in the CDR3. Deletions cut 3 bases from V and 4 bases from J, with 12 bases between. From germline, CDR1 is SQVTM and CDR2 ANQGSEA.

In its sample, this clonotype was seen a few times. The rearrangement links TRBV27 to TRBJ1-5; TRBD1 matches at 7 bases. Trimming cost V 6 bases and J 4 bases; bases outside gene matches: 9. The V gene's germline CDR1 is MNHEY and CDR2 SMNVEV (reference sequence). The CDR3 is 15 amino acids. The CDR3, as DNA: TGTGCCAGCAGACAGGGGAATTTTAGGAATCAGCCCCAGCATTTT. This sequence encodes CASRQGNFRNQPQHF.

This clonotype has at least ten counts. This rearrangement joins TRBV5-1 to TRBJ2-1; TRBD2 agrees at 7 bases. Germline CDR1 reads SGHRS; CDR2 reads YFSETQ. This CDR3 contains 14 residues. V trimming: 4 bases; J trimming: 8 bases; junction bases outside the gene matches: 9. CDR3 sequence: CASSPRTSLYEQFF. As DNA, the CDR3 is TGCGCCAGCAGCCCACGGACTAGTCTGTATGAGCAGTTCTTC.

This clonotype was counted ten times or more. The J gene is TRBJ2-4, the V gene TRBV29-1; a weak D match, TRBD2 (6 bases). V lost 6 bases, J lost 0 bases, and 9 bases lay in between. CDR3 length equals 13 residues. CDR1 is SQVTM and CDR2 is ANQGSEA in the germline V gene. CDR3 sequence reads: CSVEGLAKNIQYF. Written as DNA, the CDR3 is TGCAGCGTGGAGGGACTAGCCAAAAACATTCAGTACTTC. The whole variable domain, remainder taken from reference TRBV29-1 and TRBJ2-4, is SAVISQKPSRDICQRGTSLTIQCQVDSQVTMMFWYRQQPGQSLTLIATANQGSEATYESGFVIDKFPISRPNLTFSTLTVSNMSPEDSSIYLCSVEGLAKNIQYFGAGTRLSVL.